This T cell receptor beta chain derives from a study of response to subunit inactivated influenza vaccine. TCRdb recomputed calls from the RT-PCR reads with MiXCR, one row per CDR3 protein. Of some 540,000 distinct CDR3 sequences detected, under 30% appear once; the ten largest clones hold around 2.8%. There are many counts of this clonotype. This CDR3 has 15 amino acids. From germline, CDR1 is LGHDT and CDR2 YNNKEL (reference sequence). The V end lost 6 bases, the J end lost 4 bases, and 17 bases lay between the germline ends. A further study also used this sample, focusing on T cells expressing NK-cell markers. In that study: Researchers built TCR beta cDNA using 5'RACE template switching with UMIs. Sequencing covered eight donors, seven HCMV-seropositive and one seronegative. In a group of about 6 donors, dominant NKG2C+ clonotypes represented about 1.0-8% of CD8+ T cells. In a few donors, these clonotypes also led the CD3+CD56-NKG2C+ fraction.

The chain links TRBV3-1 to TRBJ2-3; TRBD2 might be the D (7 bases). The TCR comes from a man aged 45-65 years who received an inactivated influenza vaccine. Sequenced here: CD4+ T cells sorted from PBMCs, sampled approximately 13 days after vaccination. The CDR3 DNA sequence: TGTGCCAGCAGAGGAGGGGGGGCCCGCCCAGATACGCAGTATTTT. Its protein product is CASRGGGARPDTQYF.